A single sample is the source of the 9 T cell receptor beta chains below, sequenced in a study of blood T cells in healthy people across ages. A second PCR of roughly 7 to 11 cycles used a sample-barcoded 5' primer and a J-beta primer mix. TCRdb re-derived calls from the 5' RACE reads in MiXCR, one entry per CDR3 protein. This sample has 910,000 or so distinct CDR3 sequences, with about 51% found just once. The source material was blood. The receptors shown here come from a woman aged 60-70 years in good health.

The V call is TRBV7-9, the J call TRBJ1-4; maybe TRBD1 (6 bases). There are 13 residues in the CDR3. Trimming cost V 5 bases and J 8 bases, with 12 bases left between them. Germline values: CDR1 SEHNR, CDR2 FQNEAQ (reference sequence). CDR3 amino acids: CASSPQGWEKLFF. The DNA for the CDR3 is TGTGCCAGCAGCCCACAGGGTTGGGAAAAACTGTTTTTT.

The V gene is TRBV27, the J gene TRBJ2-1, with D perhaps being TRBD1 or TRBD2 (6 bases each). The germline V and J ends were trimmed by 3 bases and 7 bases, with 16 bases remaining between them. CDR1 and CDR2 (germline): MNHEY, SMNVEV (reference sequence). CDR3 length: 15 residues. The CDR3 loop reads CASSLGAGGGNEQFF. CDR3 DNA: TGTGCCAGCAGTTTGGGGGCCGGAGGGGGGAATGAGCAGTTCTTC.

CDR3 sequence: CASSFEVNTEAFF. DNA of the CDR3: TGTGCCAGCAGTTTTGAAGTGAACACTGAAGCTTTCTTT. The genes are TRBV12-3 or TRBV12-4 and TRBJ1-1; D unclear. Between the trimmed V and J ends, which lost 3 bases and 0 bases, there was a span of 5 bases. The length of the CDR3 is 13 residues.

The chain links TRBV28 to TRBJ1-2; D is perhaps TRBD1 (5 bases). This CDR3 has 17 residues. Germline V gene data show CDR1 as MDHEN and CDR2 as SYDVKM. Trimming left V 3 bases short and J 7 bases short, with 24 bases between. CDR3 sequence (DNA): TGTGCCAGCAGTTTGTTCCGGGACTCTTCCGACGCCAGTGGCTACACCTTC. This translates into CASSLFRDSSDASGYTF.

The rearrangement links TRBV30 to TRBJ2-4, with D tentatively TRBD1 (6 bases). The last part of the DNA fits TRBJ2-7 better; the J call may be wrong. This CDR3 spans 13 amino acids. Germline V CDR1 and CDR2: GTSNPN, SVGIG (reference sequence). Here the CDR3 DNA reads TGTGCCTGGGATGAACAGGGAGTCGCCGAGCAGTACTTC. Translated: CAWDEQGVAEQYF.

This chain joins TRBV7-9 and TRBJ2-5, with D possibly matching TRBD1 (6 bases). The DNA end is more similar to TRBJ2-1, so the J call may be wrong. The CDR3 runs 14 residues. Looked up from germline, CDR1 is SEHNR and CDR2 is FQNEAQ (reference sequence). CDR3 sequence: CASSTRDTQETQFF. The CDR3, as DNA: TGTGCCAGCAGCACCCGGGACACTCAAGAGACCCAGTTCTTC.

This chain links TRBV4-1 with TRBJ2-5; 8 positions agree with TRBD1. Losses at the gene ends were 1 base for V and 2 bases for J; bases not matched to a gene: 6. Germline CDR1 is MGHRA and CDR2 is YSYEKL. This CDR3 comprises 16 residues. The chain's CDR3 is CASSQVGTGRQETQYF. CDR3 DNA: TGCGCCAGCAGCCAAGTGGGGACAGGTCGGCAAGAGACCCAGTACTTC.

This clonotype was detected only a few times. The chain employs TRBV4-1 and TRBJ2-7; 9 bases agree with TRBD1. The CDR3 consists of 15 residues. CDR1 and CDR2 from the germline V gene are MGHRA and YSYEKL. With 4 bases clipped from V and 5 bases from J, the junction kept 9 bases outside the gene matches. The CDR3 loop reads CASSRPGQGSNEQYF. CDR3 DNA: TGCGCCAGCAGCCGACCGGGACAGGGAAGTAACGAGCAGTACTTC.

This chain uses TRBV6-6 with TRBJ2-7; D assignment may be TRBD1 or TRBD2 (5 bases each). Germline V gene data show CDR1 as MNHNY and CDR2 as SVGAGI (reference sequence). Deletions cut 6 bases from V and 0 bases from J, with 18 bases between. The CDR3 consists of 16 residues. CDR3 coding DNA: TGTGCCAGCAGGCCACCCGGGACGTCGAGCTCCTACGAGCAGTACTTC. Translating it yields CASRPPGTSSSYEQYF.